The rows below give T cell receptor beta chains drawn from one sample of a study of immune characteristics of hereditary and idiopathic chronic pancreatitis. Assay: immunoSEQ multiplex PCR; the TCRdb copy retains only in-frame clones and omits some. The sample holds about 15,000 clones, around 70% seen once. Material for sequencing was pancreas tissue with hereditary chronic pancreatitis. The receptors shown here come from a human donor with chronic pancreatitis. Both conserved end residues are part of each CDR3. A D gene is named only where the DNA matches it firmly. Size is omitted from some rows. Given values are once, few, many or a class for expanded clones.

CDR3 protein: CASSFVGGTQYF
CDR3 DNA: TGTGCCAGCAGTTTTGTGGGAGGTACGCAGTATTTT
J gene: TRBJ2-3
D gene: NA
clone size: NA
V gene: TRBV27
CDR3 length: 12

CDR3 protein: CASSRSVGKLFF
CDR3 DNA: TGCGCCAGCAGCCGATCGGTAGGCAAACTGTTTTTT
J gene: TRBJ1-4
D gene: NA
clone size: few
V gene: TRBV4-1
CDR3 length: 12

CDR3 protein: CASSLSMARSSNQPQHF
CDR3 DNA: TGTGCCAGCAGCTTAAGTATGGCCCGGTCGTCTAATCAGCCCCAGCATTTT
J gene: TRBJ1-5
D gene: NA
clone size: NA
V gene: TRBV7-8
CDR3 length: 17

CDR3 protein: CASSHGASGRLEQYF
CDR3 DNA: TGTGCCAGCAGCCACGGAGCTAGCGGGAGGCTGGAGCAGTACTTC
J gene: TRBJ2-7
D gene: TRBD2
clone size: once
V gene: TRBV9
CDR3 length: 15

CDR3 protein: CATLTGTGAYNEQFF
CDR3 DNA: TGTGCCACCCTTACGGGGACAGGGGCCTACAATGAGCAGTTCTTC
J gene: TRBJ2-1
D gene: TRBD1
clone size: NA
V gene: TRBV27
CDR3 length: 15

CDR3 protein: CASKGTASYEQYF
CDR3 DNA: TGTGCCAGCAAGGGGACTGCCTCCTACGAGCAGTACTTC
J gene: TRBJ2-7
D gene: NA
clone size: NA
V gene: TRBV3-1/TRBV3-2
CDR3 length: 13

CDR3 protein: CASSLDRLGPTGELFF
CDR3 DNA: TGTGCCAGCAGCTTAGATCGCCTGGGACCCACCGGGGAGCTGTTTTTT
J gene: TRBJ2-2
D gene: NA
clone size: NA
V gene: TRBV7-9
CDR3 length: 16

CDR3 protein: CASSRRTDTGHLFF
CDR3 DNA: TGTGCCAGCAGCCGGAGAACTGATACGGGACACTTATTCTTC
J gene: TRBJ2-1
D gene: NA
clone size: NA
V gene: TRBV7-2
CDR3 length: 14

CDR3 protein: CASSIDLASGSYNEQFF
CDR3 DNA: TGTGCCAGTAGTATAGATCTCGCTAGCGGCTCCTACAATGAGCAGTTCTTC
J gene: TRBJ2-1
D gene: TRBD2
clone size: NA
V gene: TRBV19
CDR3 length: 17

CDR3 protein: CASIVAMDTEAFF
CDR3 DNA: TGTGCCAGCATCGTGGCTATGGACACTGAAGCTTTCTTT
J gene: TRBJ1-1
D gene: NA
clone size: few
V gene: TRBV6-5
CDR3 length: 13

CDR3 protein: CASSENVKGSYGYTF
CDR3 DNA: TGTGCCAGCAGTGAAAATGTCAAGGGGTCCTATGGCTACACCTTC
J gene: TRBJ1-2
D gene: NA
clone size: NA
V gene: TRBV6-1
CDR3 length: 15

CDR3 protein: CATSFGQAGQPQHF
CDR3 DNA: TGTGCCACCAGCTTCGGACAGGCCGGGCAGCCCCAGCATTTT
J gene: TRBJ1-5
D gene: TRBD1
clone size: NA
V gene: TRBV15
CDR3 length: 14

CDR3 protein: CSVELRQRSTDTQYF
CDR3 DNA: TGCAGCGTTGAATTGAGACAGAGAAGCACAGATACGCAGTATTTT
J gene: TRBJ2-3
D gene: NA
clone size: NA
V gene: TRBV29-1
CDR3 length: 15

CDR3 protein: CASSTSNYGYTF
CDR3 DNA: TGTGCCAGTAGTACAAGTAACTATGGCTACACCTTC
J gene: TRBJ1-2
D gene: NA
clone size: few
V gene: TRBV19
CDR3 length: 12

CDR3 protein: CASIRGLSSYNEQFF
CDR3 DNA: TGTGCCAGCATCAGAGGACTAAGCTCCTACAATGAGCAGTTCTTC
J gene: TRBJ2-1
D gene: NA
clone size: once
V gene: TRBV2
CDR3 length: 15

CDR3 protein: CASSPGQGGGKTQYF
CDR3 DNA: TGTGCCAGCAGCCCCGGACAGGGCGGGGGGAAGACCCAGTACTTC
J gene: TRBJ2-5
D gene: NA
clone size: once
V gene: TRBV6-5
CDR3 length: 15

CDR3 protein: CASPGLSGELFF
CDR3 DNA: TGTGCCAGCCCGGGACTATCCGGGGAGCTGTTTTTT
J gene: TRBJ2-2
D gene: TRBD2
clone size: NA
V gene: TRBV12-3/TRBV12-4
CDR3 length: 12

CDR3 protein: CAWTPPGSGYTF
CDR3 DNA: TGTGCCTGGACCCCCCCGGGGAGCGGCTACACCTTC
J gene: TRBJ1-2
D gene: NA
clone size: NA
V gene: TRBV30
CDR3 length: 12

CDR3 protein: CATSRAAGTNRGLAYEQYF
CDR3 DNA: TGTGCCACCAGCAGAGCCGCGGGAACCAACAGGGGGCTTGCCTACGAGCAGTACTTC
J gene: TRBJ2-7
D gene: TRBD1
clone size: NA
V gene: TRBV15
CDR3 length: 19

CDR3 protein: CASSPLTGELFF
CDR3 DNA: TGTGCCAGCAGCCCACTTACCGGGGAGCTGTTTTTT
J gene: TRBJ2-2
D gene: NA
clone size: few
V gene: TRBV6-6
CDR3 length: 12

CDR3 protein: CATSRDQGTGGGAQHF
CDR3 DNA: TGTGCCACCAGCAGAGATCAAGGGACAGGGGGGGGAGCCCAGCATTTT
J gene: TRBJ1-5
D gene: TRBD1
clone size: NA
V gene: TRBV15
CDR3 length: 16

CDR3 protein: CASSPRGQGRGSYNEQFF
CDR3 DNA: TGTGCCAGCTCACCACGCGGACAGGGGAGAGGCTCCTACAATGAGCAGTTCTTC
J gene: TRBJ2-1
D gene: TRBD1
clone size: NA
V gene: TRBV18
CDR3 length: 18

CDR3 protein: CASSESGRETQYF
CDR3 DNA: TGCGCCAGCAGTGAGTCGGGGAGGGAGACCCAGTACTTC
J gene: TRBJ2-5
D gene: NA
clone size: NA
V gene: TRBV10-2
CDR3 length: 13

CDR3 protein: CASSYSTQFGEKLFF
CDR3 DNA: TGTGCCAGCAGTTACTCGACACAGTTTGGTGAAAAACTGTTTTTT
J gene: TRBJ1-4
D gene: NA
clone size: once
V gene: TRBV6-6
CDR3 length: 15

CDR3 protein: CASRSSGLSEQFF
CDR3 DNA: TGTGCCAGCAGGAGCTCAGGGTTGAGTGAGCAGTTCTTC
J gene: TRBJ2-1
D gene: NA
clone size: NA
V gene: TRBV6-5
CDR3 length: 13

CDR3 protein: CASSLLAGGHNEQFF
CDR3 DNA: TGTGCCAGCAGCTTGTTAGCGGGAGGCCATAATGAGCAGTTCTTC
J gene: TRBJ2-1
D gene: TRBD2
clone size: NA
V gene: TRBV11-3
CDR3 length: 15

CDR3 protein: CASSLQNDAIYEQYF
CDR3 DNA: TGTGCCAGCAGCCTCCAAAACGACGCAATCTACGAGCAGTACTTC
J gene: TRBJ2-7
D gene: NA
clone size: NA
V gene: TRBV3-1/TRBV3-2
CDR3 length: 15

CDR3 protein: CASYPGTTNTEAFF
CDR3 DNA: TGTGCCAGCTACCCGGGGACGACGAACACTGAAGCTTTCTTT
J gene: TRBJ1-1
D gene: NA
clone size: NA
V gene: TRBV28
CDR3 length: 14

CDR3 protein: CASSVSDLSGNTIYF
CDR3 DNA: TGTGCCAGCAGTGTTTCGGATCTATCTGGAAACACCATATATTTT
J gene: TRBJ1-3
D gene: NA
clone size: NA
V gene: TRBV2
CDR3 length: 15

CDR3 protein: CASSRDTTNEKLFF
CDR3 DNA: TGTGCCAGCAGCCGGGACACAACTAATGAAAAACTGTTTTTT
J gene: TRBJ1-4
D gene: NA
clone size: NA
V gene: TRBV5-4
CDR3 length: 14

CDR3 protein: CASSPRTGGILGTEAFF
CDR3 DNA: TGTGCCAGCAGTCCTAGGACAGGGGGCATTTTGGGTACTGAAGCTTTCTTT
J gene: TRBJ1-1
D gene: TRBD1
clone size: once
V gene: TRBV6-6
CDR3 length: 17

CDR3 protein: CAISERVNTEAFF
CDR3 DNA: TGTGCCATCAGTGAGAGAGTGAACACTGAAGCTTTCTTT
J gene: TRBJ1-1
D gene: NA
clone size: NA
V gene: TRBV10-3
CDR3 length: 13

CDR3 protein: CASSVEGRRGETQYF
CDR3 DNA: TGTGCCAGCAGCGTAGAGGGCAGGAGGGGAGAGACCCAGTACTTC
J gene: TRBJ2-5
D gene: NA
clone size: few
V gene: TRBV9
CDR3 length: 15

CDR3 protein: CASSFTRDANYGYTF
CDR3 DNA: TGTGCCAGCAGCTTCACTCGGGACGCTAACTATGGCTACACCTTC
J gene: TRBJ1-2
D gene: NA
clone size: NA
V gene: TRBV7-9
CDR3 length: 15

CDR3 protein: CASSQGLRAREGPETQYF
CDR3 DNA: TGCGCCAGCAGCCAAGGACTCCGGGCCAGGGAAGGTCCAGAGACCCAGTACTTC
J gene: TRBJ2-5
D gene: NA
clone size: NA
V gene: TRBV4-1
CDR3 length: 18

CDR3 protein: CASSFPGQGGDIQYF
CDR3 DNA: TGTGCCAGCAGTTTCCCGGGACAGGGGGGGGACATTCAGTACTTC
J gene: TRBJ2-4
D gene: TRBD1
clone size: NA
V gene: TRBV28
CDR3 length: 15

CDR3 protein: CASSFMIGNCHF
CDR3 DNA: TGTGCCAGCAGCTTTATGATCGGGAATTGTCATTTT
J gene: TRBJ2-3
D gene: NA
clone size: NA
V gene: TRBV5-6
CDR3 length: 12

CDR3 protein: CASQGVEQYF
CDR3 DNA: TGTGCCAGCCAAGGCGTCGAGCAGTACTTC
J gene: TRBJ2-7
D gene: NA
clone size: NA
V gene: TRBV28
CDR3 length: 10

CDR3 protein: CASSQRVSRGGREQFF
CDR3 DNA: TGTGCCAGCAGCCAAAGGGTGAGCAGGGGCGGAAGGGAGCAGTTCTTC
J gene: TRBJ2-1
D gene: NA
clone size: NA
V gene: TRBV3-1/TRBV3-2
CDR3 length: 16

CDR3 protein: CATRLNTGELFF
CDR3 DNA: TGTGCCACCAGACTGAACACCGGGGAGCTGTTTTTT
J gene: TRBJ2-2
D gene: NA
clone size: NA
V gene: TRBV24-1
CDR3 length: 12

CDR3 protein: CASSFGTSGDNEQFF
CDR3 DNA: TGTGCCAGCAGTTTCGGGACTAGCGGAGACAATGAGCAGTTCTTC
J gene: TRBJ2-1
D gene: TRBD2
clone size: NA
V gene: TRBV6-5
CDR3 length: 15

CDR3 protein: CASSTTGRGIQYF
CDR3 DNA: TGTGCCAGCAGTACGACAGGGAGAGGCATTCAGTACTTC
J gene: TRBJ2-4
D gene: TRBD1
clone size: once
V gene: TRBV6-5
CDR3 length: 13

CDR3 protein: CSVVERVNTGELFF
CDR3 DNA: TGCAGCGTCGTGGAGAGGGTGAACACCGGGGAGCTGTTTTTT
J gene: TRBJ2-2
D gene: NA
clone size: NA
V gene: TRBV29-1
CDR3 length: 14

CDR3 protein: CASSDTNYGYTF
CDR3 DNA: TGTGCCAGCAGTGACACCAACTATGGCTACACCTTC
J gene: TRBJ1-2
D gene: NA
clone size: few
V gene: TRBV2
CDR3 length: 12

CDR3 protein: CASSLLGGTQYF
CDR3 DNA: TGTGCCAGCTCACTTTTAGGAGGTACGCAGTATTTT
J gene: TRBJ2-3
D gene: NA
clone size: NA
V gene: TRBV18
CDR3 length: 12

CDR3 protein: CASSLNLAGGYVTYEQYF
CDR3 DNA: TGTGCCAGCAGCTTAAATCTAGCGGGAGGCTACGTGACCTACGAGCAGTACTTC
J gene: TRBJ2-7
D gene: TRBD2
clone size: NA
V gene: TRBV7-8
CDR3 length: 18

CDR3 protein: CASSPQGAGSNEQFF
CDR3 DNA: TGTGCCAGCAGTCCCCAGGGGGCTGGTTCCAATGAGCAGTTCTTC
J gene: TRBJ2-1
D gene: TRBD1
clone size: NA
V gene: TRBV2
CDR3 length: 15

CDR3 protein: CSVTVQGWAEAFF
CDR3 DNA: TGCAGCGTTACGGTGCAGGGATGGGCTGAAGCTTTCTTT
J gene: TRBJ1-1
D gene: NA
clone size: NA
V gene: TRBV29-1
CDR3 length: 13

CDR3 protein: CASSQGYTLGQTQYF
CDR3 DNA: TGTGCCAGCAGCCAAGGATATACCCTCGGGCAGACCCAGTACTTC
J gene: TRBJ2-5
D gene: NA
clone size: NA
V gene: TRBV7-2
CDR3 length: 15

CDR3 protein: CASSPSPATDTQYF
CDR3 DNA: TGTGCCAGCAGTCCGTCCCCAGCCACAGATACGCAGTATTTT
J gene: TRBJ2-3
D gene: NA
clone size: NA
V gene: TRBV27
CDR3 length: 14

CDR3 protein: CASSIGVSITGELFF
CDR3 DNA: TGTGCCAGCAGCATAGGGGTTTCTATCACCGGGGAGCTGTTTTTT
J gene: TRBJ2-2
D gene: NA
clone size: NA
V gene: TRBV9
CDR3 length: 15

CDR3 protein: CASRISLQAEKLFF
CDR3 DNA: TGCGCCAGCAGAATATCATTGCAGGCTGAAAAACTGTTTTTT
J gene: TRBJ1-4
D gene: NA
clone size: NA
V gene: TRBV5-1
CDR3 length: 14

CDR3 protein: CASSPLAGVHNEQFF
CDR3 DNA: TGTGCCAGTAGTCCCCTAGCGGGAGTCCACAATGAGCAGTTCTTC
J gene: TRBJ2-1
D gene: TRBD2
clone size: NA
V gene: TRBV27
CDR3 length: 15

CDR3 protein: CATSDSARVSYNEQFF
CDR3 DNA: TGTGCCACCAGTGATTCCGCCCGGGTCTCCTACAATGAGCAGTTCTTC
J gene: TRBJ2-1
D gene: NA
clone size: NA
V gene: TRBV24-1
CDR3 length: 16

CDR3 protein: CASSLVSGGPADTQYF
CDR3 DNA: TGCGCCAGCAGCTTGGTCTCGGGAGGGCCGGCAGATACGCAGTATTTT
J gene: TRBJ2-3
D gene: TRBD2
clone size: NA
V gene: TRBV5-1
CDR3 length: 16

CDR3 protein: CASSFTGSMNTEAFF
CDR3 DNA: TGTGCCAGCAGCTTCACAGGGAGCATGAACACTGAAGCTTTCTTT
J gene: TRBJ1-1
D gene: NA
clone size: NA
V gene: TRBV6-6
CDR3 length: 15

CDR3 protein: CASSEYSLTDTQYF
CDR3 DNA: TGTGCCAGCAGTGAGTATAGTCTCACAGATACGCAGTATTTT
J gene: TRBJ2-3
D gene: NA
clone size: few
V gene: TRBV25-1
CDR3 length: 14